This passage covers 6 T cell receptor beta chains from one sample sequenced in a study of post-analysis software for immune sequencing data. Every TCR beta cDNA library bore unique molecular identifiers. TCRdb independently ran MiXCR on the PCR reads; one entry per CDR3 protein. The sample lists about 540,000 distinct CDR3 sequences, 30% to 40% occurring once. Broader study findings: Controls showed lower frequencies than patients for roughly five TRBV segments, and TRBV5-6, TRBV5-1 and TRBV20-1 were among these.

No antigen has been assigned to these receptors. Sample: blood. The receptors were gathered from a girl younger than 18 with multiple sclerosis.

The genes are TRBV5-6 and TRBJ2-3; 7 nucleotides line up with TRBD2. With V trimmed by 0 bases and J by 4 bases, 5 bases remained unmatched. Germline V gene sequence: CDR1 SGHDT, CDR2 YYEEEE. The length of the CDR3 is 15 residues. CDR3 amino acids: CASSLGAGDADTQYF. The CDR3, as DNA: TGTGCCAGCAGCTTGGGTGCGGGGGACGCAGATACGCAGTATTTT.

The chain combines TRBV9 with TRBJ1-4, with D perhaps TRBD1 (6 bases). CDR3 length: 15 amino acids. CDR1 is SGDLS, CDR2 YYNGEE, per germline. V was clipped by 4 bases and J by 8 bases, with 18 bases between them. The CDR3 reads CASSFRDMDGEKLFF. DNA of the CDR3: TGTGCCAGCAGCTTCCGGGACATGGACGGGGAAAAACTGTTTTTT.

The rearrangement joins TRBV5-1 to TRBJ2-5; 8 bases agree with TRBD2. With 4 bases clipped from V and 4 bases from J, the junction kept 15 bases outside the gene matches. CDR1 SGHRS and CDR2 YFSETQ come from the germline V gene. This CDR3 is built from 17 residues. The CDR3 region is CASSPGLSGGLPETQYF. The CDR3 DNA sequence: TGCGCCAGCAGCCCCGGACTAAGCGGGGGCTTGCCAGAGACCCAGTACTTC. Based on the CDR3 plus reference TRBV5-1 and TRBJ2-5, the full variable domain is KAGVTQTPRYLIKTRGQQVTLSCSPISGHRSVSWYQQTPGQGLQFLFEYFSETQRNKGNFPGRFSGRQFSNSRSEMNVSTLELGDSALYLCASSPGLSGGLPETQYFGPGTRLLVL.

The table lists this clonotype with a few counts. V gene TRBV6-5 combines with J gene TRBJ2-3; 7 nucleotides align to TRBD1. The CDR3 has 12 amino acids. Germline-derived CDR1 and CDR2 are MNHEY and SVGAGI. V was pared by 6 bases and J by 7 bases, with 4 bases of the junction left unmatched. The CDR3, as DNA: TGTGCCAGCAGCCAACAGGGGCATACGCAGTATTTT. Its protein product is CASSQQGHTQYF.

In this sample, this clonotype turned up a few times. The rearrangement links TRBV6-5 to TRBJ2-5, with 7 bases lining up with TRBD1. The CDR3 is made up of 15 amino acids. The germline CDR1 and CDR2 sequences are MNHEY and SVGAGI. V shed 5 bases and J 3 bases; nucleotides not matched to a gene: 9. CDR3 bases: TGTGCCAGCAGTGCAAGGGGGCTGGGCGAAGAGACCCAGTACTTC. Its translation is CASSARGLGEETQYF.

V is TRBV20-1 and J is TRBJ1-5; D call uncertain. Trimming pared 2 bases from V and 2 bases from J, leaving 13 bases between. The CDR3 covers 15 residues. The germline V gene encodes CDR1 DFQATT and CDR2 SNEGSKA (reference sequence). The CDR3 loop is CSARPRKRGNQPQHF. The CDR3 DNA reads TGCAGTGCTAGACCCCGAAAGAGGGGCAATCAGCCCCAGCATTTT.